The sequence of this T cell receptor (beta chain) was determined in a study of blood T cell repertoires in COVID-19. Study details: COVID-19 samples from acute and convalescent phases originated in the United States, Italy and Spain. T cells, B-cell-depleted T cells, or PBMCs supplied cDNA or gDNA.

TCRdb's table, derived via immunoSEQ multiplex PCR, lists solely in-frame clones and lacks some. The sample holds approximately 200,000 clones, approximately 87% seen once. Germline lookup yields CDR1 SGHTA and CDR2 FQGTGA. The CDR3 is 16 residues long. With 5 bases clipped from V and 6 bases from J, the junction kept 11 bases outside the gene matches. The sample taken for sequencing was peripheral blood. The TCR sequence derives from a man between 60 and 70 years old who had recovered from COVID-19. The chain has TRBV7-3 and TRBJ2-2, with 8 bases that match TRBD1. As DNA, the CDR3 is TGTGCCAGCAGCCCCGCGCCGGACAGGGTCTCCGGGGAGCTGTTTTTT. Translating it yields CASSPAPDRVSGELFF. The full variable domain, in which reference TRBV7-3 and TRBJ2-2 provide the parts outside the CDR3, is GAGVSQTPSNKVTEKGKYVELRCDPISGHTALYWYRQSLGQGPEFLIYFQGTGAADDSGLPNDRFFAVRPEGSVSTLKIQRTERGDSAVYLCASSPAPDRVSGELFFGEGSRLTVL.